The 24 T cell receptor beta chains given below trace back to one sample, sequenced in a study of T cells in localized non-small cell lung cancer. Libraries were prepared by immunoSEQ multiplex PCR; TCRdb keeps only in-frame clonotypes and omits some of them. The profile shows under 25,000 clones, around 90% of them singletons. The source material was peripheral blood, sampled before any cancer treatment. These receptors were obtained from a man aged 40-75 years with stage I squamous cell lung carcinoma.

The rearrangement uses TRBV21-1 and TRBJ2-3; TRBD1, the table's D call, was not compared with the DNA. TRBV21-1 is a pseudogene segment. This CDR3 has 17 residues. The CDR3 nucleotides read TGTGCCAGCAGCCCCCGGGACAGGGGGAGAGGCACAGATACGCAGTATTTT. Residues: CASSPRDRGRGTDTQYF.

The chain combines TRBV7-9 with TRBJ1-4; D remains ambiguous. Germline V CDR1 and CDR2: SEHNR, FQNEAQ (reference sequence). This CDR3 region has 14 residues. Deletions cut 3 bases from V and 4 bases from J, with 9 bases between. CDR3 coding DNA: TGTGCCAGCAGCTTCGGACGGAATAATGAAAAACTGTTTTTT. Protein sequence: CASSFGRNNEKLFF.

The chain is built from TRBV6-1 and TRBJ1-1; D gene uncertain. Germline V gene data show CDR1 as MNHNS and CDR2 as SASEGT. The CDR3 is 14 residues long. Trimming removed 0 bases at V and 2 bases at J, with 7 bases between. The CDR3 sequence: CASSEALPNTEAFF. As DNA, the CDR3 is TGTGCCAGCAGTGAAGCGCTTCCTAACACTGAAGCTTTCTTT.

This clone was seen more than once but under ten times. The DNA for the CDR3 is TGTGCCACCAAGCGGGGGGACTTTAACTCCTACGAGCAGTACTTC. Translated: CATKRGDFNSYEQYF. The chain employs TRBV6-4 and TRBJ2-7; 9 bases are shared with TRBD2. This CDR3 is 15 amino acids long. V was clipped by 10 bases and J by 0 bases; unmatched bases: 10. Germline V CDR1 and CDR2: MRHNA, SNTAGT.

This sequence joins TRBV6-5 and TRBJ1-6; TRBD1 aligns across 9 bases. The CDR3 covers 15 residues. Germline trimming cut 5 bases from V and 8 bases from J; bases unmatched to any gene: 7. Germline V gene sequence: CDR1 MNHEY, CDR2 SVGAGI. CDR3 region: CASSTKGQGYSPLHF. CDR3 DNA: TGTGCCAGCAGTACGAAGGGACAGGGATATTCACCCCTCCACTTT.

The CDR3 spells CASSRDRGGTGELFF. In DNA form, the CDR3 reads TGTGCCAGCAGCCGAGACAGGGGAGGCACCGGGGAGCTGTTTTTT. The chain is built from TRBV7-9 and TRBJ2-2, with TRBD1 matching over 8 bases. The germline CDR1 and CDR2 sequences are SEHNR and FQNEAQ (reference sequence). The CDR3 length is 15 residues. With 5 bases clipped from V and 4 bases from J, the junction kept 6 bases outside the gene matches.

The genes are TRBV27 and TRBJ2-7; TRBD1 is a possible D gene (5 bases). Germline assignment: CDR1 MNHEY and CDR2 SMNVEV (reference sequence). The CDR3 is 11 amino acids. The germline V and J ends were trimmed by 4 bases and 4 bases, with 5 bases remaining between them. CDR3 nucleotides: TGTGCCAGCAGTTCAGGGTACGAGCAGTACTTC. Its protein product is CASSSGYEQYF.

This clone has only one observation. The chain uses TRBV2 and TRBJ2-7; D may be TRBD1 or TRBD2 (6 bases each). The CDR3 loop spans 13 amino acids. V shed 11 bases and J shed 1 base, with 15 bases lying between them. Germline values: CDR1 SNHLY, CDR2 FYNNEI. The CDR3 is CAGRRGLSYEQYF. The CDR3 DNA is TGTGCCGGCCGTCGGGGGCTATCCTACGAGCAGTACTTC.

The chain recombines TRBV7-9 with TRBJ2-1, with 8 positions matching TRBD1. The CDR3 has 15 amino acids. Germline lookup yields CDR1 SEHNR and CDR2 FQNEAQ (reference sequence). V trimming: 1 base; J trimming: 5 bases; junction bases outside the gene matches: 4. CDR3: CASSLVGQGHNEQFF. CDR3 sequence (DNA): TGTGCCAGCAGCTTAGTTGGACAGGGCCACAATGAGCAGTTCTTC.

The chain joins TRBV28 to TRBJ1-2; D perhaps matches TRBD1 (6 bases). The CDR3 contains 16 residues. Germline lookup yields CDR1 MDHEN and CDR2 SYDVKM. Trimming stripped 5 bases from V and 0 bases from J, with 16 bases between. The DNA for the CDR3 is TGTGCCAGCAGTCCAGAACAGGGTTCGGCTAACTATGGCTACACCTTC. Encoded protein: CASSPEQGSANYGYTF.

V is TRBV5-6 and J is TRBJ1-2; tentative D call: TRBD1 (5 bases). Germline lookup yields CDR1 SGHDT and CDR2 YYEEEE. V dropped 3 bases and J dropped 8 bases, with 14 bases sitting between them. The CDR3 has 13 amino acids. The CDR3 sequence is CASSSARAGGYTF. The CDR3 DNA reads TGTGCCAGCAGCTCCGCCAGGGCCGGAGGCTACACCTTC. Full variable domain (missing parts from reference TRBV5-6 and TRBJ1-2): DAGVTQSPTHLIKTRGQQVTLRCSPKSGHDTVSWYQQALGQGPQFIFQYYEEEERQRGNFPDRFSGHQFPNYSSELNVNALLLGDSALYLCASSSARAGGYTFGSGTRLTVV.

The rearrangement joins TRBV7-9 to TRBJ2-1; possible D gene TRBD2, 6 bases. Trimming shortened V by 1 base and J by 4 bases, and 11 bases separated the two germline ends. The length of the CDR3 is 15 residues. The germline V gene encodes CDR1 SEHNR and CDR2 FQNEAQ (reference sequence). CDR3 bases: TGTGCCAGCAGCTTAGTCGGGGGAAGGTACAATGAGCAGTTCTTC. It is translated as CASSLVGGRYNEQFF.

This chain connects TRBV5-4 to TRBJ2-3; 16 bases line up with TRBD2. Trimming removed 4 bases from V and 3 bases from J; junction bases left unmatched: 2. The CDR3 spans 16 residues. Germline V gene data show CDR1 as SGHNT and CDR2 as YYREEE (reference sequence). The CDR3 DNA is TGTGCCAGCAGCAAGGGACTAGCGGGGGGGACAGATACGCAGTATTTT. Translation: CASSKGLAGGTDTQYF.

V gene TRBV21-1 combines with J gene TRBJ1-2; the table's D call, TRBD1, was not checked against the DNA. TRBV21-1 is a listed pseudogene. The CDR3 extends over 15 amino acids. The CDR3 DNA reads TGTGCCAGCAGCATCAGTGGGGACAGGGGCGGTGGCTACACCTTC. Its translation: CASSISGDRGGGYTF.

The rearrangement joins TRBV4-1 to TRBJ2-7, with D possibly being TRBD1 or TRBD2 (5 bases each). V gave up 1 base and J gave up 4 bases, with 5 bases separating them. Germline CDR1 MGHRA, CDR2 YSYEKL. The CDR3 is 12 residues long. This CDR3 is CASSQGGYEQYF. In nucleotides, the CDR3 is TGCGCCAGCAGCCAAGGGGGGTACGAGCAGTACTTC.

This clone was found once. V and J are TRBV2 and TRBJ2-6; D is possibly TRBD1 or TRBD2 (6 bases each). Germline V gene lookup returns CDR1 SNHLY and CDR2 FYNNEI. Between the trimmed V and J ends, which lost 3 bases and 2 bases, there was a span of 11 bases. The CDR3 spans 16 residues. CDR3 loop: CASSEGGAAGANVLTF. As DNA, the CDR3 is TGTGCCAGCAGTGAGGGGGGCGCAGCTGGGGCCAACGTCCTGACTTTC.

The rearrangement uses TRBV19 and TRBJ1-5; D is ambiguous. Germline assignment: CDR1 LNHDA and CDR2 SQIVND (reference sequence). V was shortened by 5 bases and J by 1 base, with 9 bases between the two germline ends. This CDR3 is built from 14 residues. CDR3 DNA sequence: TGTGCCAGTAGTTCAGACAAGAGCAATCAGCCCCAGCATTTT. Translation: CASSSDKSNQPQHF. Full variable domain (missing parts from reference TRBV19 and TRBJ1-5): DGGITQSPKYLFRKEGQNVTLSCEQNLNHDAMYWYRQDPGQGLRLIYYSQIVNDFQKGDIAEGYSVSREKKESFPLTVTSAQKNPTAFYLCASSSDKSNQPQHFGDGTRLSIL.

The chain employs TRBV19 and TRBJ1-2; 8 bases match TRBD1. The CDR3 loop spans 16 amino acids. Losses at the gene ends were 6 bases for V and 4 bases for J; bases not matched to a gene: 13. Per the germline V gene, CDR1 is LNHDA and CDR2 is SQIVND (reference sequence). CDR3 loop: CASSQDRDGYIYGYTF. CDR3 sequence (DNA): TGTGCCAGTAGCCAGGACAGGGACGGGTATATCTATGGCTACACCTTC.

The genes are TRBV6-1 and TRBJ2-5, with 8 bases matching TRBD2. Unmatched junction bases numbered 8, after V lost 2 bases and J lost 3 bases. Germline lookup yields CDR1 MNHNS and CDR2 SASEGT. This CDR3 has 16 residues. CDR3 sequence (DNA): TGTGCCAGCAGTGAATACAGTAGCGGGACTAAAGAGACCCAGTACTTC. It encodes CASSEYSSGTKETQYF.

This clone was counted once. The gene calls are TRBV13 and TRBJ2-7; possibly TRBD1 or TRBD2 for D (5 bases each). The length of the CDR3 is 13 residues. In germline, CDR1 is PRHDT, CDR2 FYEKMQ (reference sequence). The ends were cut back, 5 bases at V and 0 bases at J, with 8 bases in the middle. This CDR3 is CASSRDGSYEQYF. The CDR3 DNA sequence: TGTGCCAGCAGCCGGGACGGCTCCTACGAGCAGTACTTC.

The chain recombines TRBV6-1 with TRBJ2-1; no clear D gene. This CDR3 has 15 residues. Looked up from germline, CDR1 is MNHNS and CDR2 is SASEGT. V was pared by 6 bases and J by 5 bases, with 17 bases between. CDR3 in amino acids: CASRGPGPLHNEQFF. CDR3 nucleotide sequence: TGTGCCAGCAGGGGCCCCGGACCCCTTCACAATGAGCAGTTCTTC.

This chain connects TRBV19 to TRBJ1-2; 7 nucleotides agree with TRBD1. The V gene's germline CDR1 is LNHDA and CDR2 SQIVND (reference sequence). The CDR3 sequence is 12 residues long. The trim removed 6 bases at V and 2 bases at J, leaving 0 bases unmatched. As DNA, the CDR3 is TGTGCCAGTAGCAGGGGGAACTATGGCTACACCTTC. Translated: CASSRGNYGYTF.

The chain uses TRBV7-6 and TRBJ1-6; 7 bases fit TRBD1. The CDR3 covers 14 residues. CDR1 is SGHVS and CDR2 is FNYEAQ in the germline V gene. Trimming took 1 base from V and 8 from J; bases not matched to a gene: 2. The DNA for the CDR3 is TGTGCCAGCAGCTTAGGAGGGGGCGATTCACCCCTCCACTTT. It specifies CASSLGGGDSPLHF.

The J gene is TRBJ2-1, the V gene TRBV7-9, with D possibly TRBD1 on 6 matching bases. The CDR3 extends over 15 amino acids. Trimming cost V 5 bases and J 6 bases, with 17 bases left between them. Per germline, CDR1 SEHNR and CDR2 FQNEAQ (reference sequence). In DNA, the CDR3 is TGTGCCAGCAGCCAGCCCACAGGGTCTATCAATGAGCAGTTCTTC. It yields the protein CASSQPTGSINEQFF.